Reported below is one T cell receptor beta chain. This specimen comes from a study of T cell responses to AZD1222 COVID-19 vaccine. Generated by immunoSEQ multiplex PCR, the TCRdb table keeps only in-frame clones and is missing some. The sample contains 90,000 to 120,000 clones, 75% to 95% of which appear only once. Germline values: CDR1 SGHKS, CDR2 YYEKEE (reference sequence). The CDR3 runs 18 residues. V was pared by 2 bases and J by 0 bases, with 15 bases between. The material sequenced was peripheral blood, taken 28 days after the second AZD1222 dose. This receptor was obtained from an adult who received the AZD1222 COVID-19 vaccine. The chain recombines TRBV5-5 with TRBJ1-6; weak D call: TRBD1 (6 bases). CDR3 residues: CASSFKQGGGSYNSPLHF. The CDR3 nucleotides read TGTGCCAGCAGCTTTAAACAGGGAGGGGGCTCCTATAATTCACCCCTCCACTTT.